The rows below give T cell receptor beta chains drawn from one sample of a study of blood T cell repertoires in COVID-19. The repertoire was sequenced with immunoSEQ multiplex PCR; TCRdb's copy has only in-frame clones and lacks some. The profile shows under 40,000 clones, approximately 96% of them singletons. The material sequenced was peripheral blood. These receptors came from a human donor with active COVID-19. The donor label of this sample is uncertain. CDR3s include the opening cysteine and the closing phenylalanine or tryptophan. The D gene is left open where the match is weak. Where a row states a size, it is once, few, many or the class of an expanded clone; other rows omit it.

clone_size: -
j_call: TRBJ2-4
d_call: TRBD1
v_call: TRBV7-9
cdr3_aa: CASSLTGGLAKNIQYF
cdr3_nt: TGTGCCAGCAGCCTCACAGGGGGTTTAGCCAAAAACATTCAGTACTTC

clone_size: -
j_call: TRBJ2-5
d_call: -
v_call: TRBV5-6
cdr3_aa: CASSLVLTGRPGETQYF
cdr3_nt: TGTGCCAGCAGCTTGGTATTGACAGGACGCCCTGGGGAGACCCAGTACTTC

clone_size: -
j_call: TRBJ1-1
d_call: -
v_call: TRBV6-2/TRBV6-3
cdr3_aa: CASSLTDVNTEAFF
cdr3_nt: TGTGCCAGCAGTTTGACAGATGTGAACACTGAAGCTTTCTTT

clone_size: -
j_call: TRBJ2-7
d_call: TRBD1
v_call: TRBV19
cdr3_aa: CASSVGQGRYEQYF
cdr3_nt: TGTGCCAGTAGTGTGGGACAGGGGAGGTACGAGCAGTACTTC

clone_size: -
j_call: TRBJ2-4
d_call: -
v_call: TRBV5-4
cdr3_aa: CASSLSGGGLLNIQYF
cdr3_nt: TGTGCCAGCAGCTTGTCAGGCGGAGGGCTCTTAAACATTCAGTACTTC

clone_size: -
j_call: TRBJ2-3
d_call: TRBD1
v_call: TRBV6-5
cdr3_aa: CASSQDRGTDTQYF
cdr3_nt: TGTGCCAGCAGCCAGGACAGGGGCACAGATACGCAGTATTTT

clone_size: -
j_call: TRBJ2-2
d_call: -
v_call: TRBV10-3
cdr3_aa: CAISQGSGELFF
cdr3_nt: TGTGCCATCAGTCAGGGTTCCGGGGAGCTGTTTTTT

clone_size: -
j_call: TRBJ2-6
d_call: -
v_call: TRBV20-1
cdr3_aa: CSASDGVLEAGANVLTF
cdr3_nt: TGCAGTGCTAGTGACGGGGTCTTGGAGGCCGGGGCCAACGTCCTGACTTTC

clone_size: -
j_call: TRBJ1-2
d_call: -
v_call: TRBV6-5
cdr3_aa: CASRAGNYGYTF
cdr3_nt: TGTGCCAGCAGGGCGGGCAACTATGGCTACACCTTC

clone_size: -
j_call: TRBJ1-1
d_call: TRBD1
v_call: TRBV19
cdr3_aa: CASSMRGPMNTEAFF
cdr3_nt: TGTGCCAGTAGTATGAGGGGGCCGATGAACACTGAAGCTTTCTTT

clone_size: -
j_call: TRBJ2-3
d_call: -
v_call: TRBV5-1
cdr3_aa: CASSGQGLAGTDTQYF
cdr3_nt: TGCGCCAGCAGCGGACAGGGACTAGCTGGCACAGATACGCAGTATTTT

clone_size: once
j_call: TRBJ2-1
d_call: -
v_call: TRBV7-9
cdr3_aa: CASSPGIGEQFF
cdr3_nt: TGTGCCAGCAGCCCAGGGATCGGTGAGCAGTTCTTC

clone_size: -
j_call: TRBJ1-1
d_call: TRBD1
v_call: TRBV25-1
cdr3_aa: CASSGQGMTEAFF
cdr3_nt: TGTGCCAGCAGTGGACAGGGGATGACTGAAGCTTTCTTT

clone_size: few
j_call: TRBJ2-1
d_call: TRBD1
v_call: TRBV7-7
cdr3_aa: CASSQSGQGAVEQFF
cdr3_nt: TGTGCCAGCAGCCAATCGGGACAGGGGGCGGTTGAGCAGTTCTTC

clone_size: -
j_call: TRBJ1-4
d_call: -
v_call: TRBV5-4
cdr3_aa: CASTKGMSNEKLFF
cdr3_nt: TGTGCCAGCACCAAGGGGATGTCTAATGAAAAACTGTTTTTT

clone_size: -
j_call: TRBJ1-4
d_call: -
v_call: TRBV7-8
cdr3_aa: CASSLGVGRNEKLFF
cdr3_nt: TGTGCCAGCAGCCTCGGTGTGGGCAGAAATGAAAAACTGTTTTTT

clone_size: -
j_call: TRBJ1-1
d_call: -
v_call: TRBV11-2
cdr3_aa: CATGSQVRNTEAFF
cdr3_nt: TGTGCTACGGGGTCCCAAGTGCGGAACACTGAAGCTTTCTTT

clone_size: -
j_call: TRBJ1-3
d_call: -
v_call: TRBV1
cdr3_aa: CTSSQNLRGKRTDAGNTIYF
cdr3_nt: TGCACCAGCAGCCAAAACCTCAGGGGGAAGAGAACCGATGCCGGAAACACCATATATTTT

clone_size: -
j_call: TRBJ2-7
d_call: TRBD1
v_call: TRBV6-5
cdr3_aa: CASSRQGAKYEQYF
cdr3_nt: TGTGCCAGCAGTCGACAGGGGGCGAAGTACGAGCAGTACTTC

clone_size: once
j_call: TRBJ1-5
d_call: TRBD1
v_call: TRBV18
cdr3_aa: CASSTGTGVNQPQHF
cdr3_nt: TGTGCCAGCTCTACCGGGACAGGGGTCAATCAGCCCCAGCATTTT

clone_size: -
j_call: TRBJ2-7
d_call: TRBD2
v_call: TRBV5-4
cdr3_aa: CASSPQAGAGYEQYF
cdr3_nt: TGTGCCAGCAGCCCCCAAGCGGGAGCAGGGTACGAGCAGTACTTC

clone_size: -
j_call: TRBJ2-3
d_call: TRBD1
v_call: TRBV24-1
cdr3_aa: CATSDVGTGGADTQYF
cdr3_nt: TGTGCCACCAGTGACGTAGGGACAGGGGGCGCAGATACGCAGTATTTT

clone_size: -
j_call: TRBJ1-4
d_call: -
v_call: TRBV5-1
cdr3_aa: CASSPPGATNEKLFF
cdr3_nt: TGCGCCAGCAGCCCACCAGGTGCAACTAATGAAAAACTGTTTTTT

clone_size: -
j_call: TRBJ2-1
d_call: -
v_call: TRBV5-1
cdr3_aa: CASRAGTLSSYNEQFF
cdr3_nt: TGCGCCAGCAGGGCCGGGACTCTAAGCTCCTACAATGAGCAGTTCTTC

clone_size: -
j_call: TRBJ2-1
d_call: TRBD2
v_call: TRBV12-5
cdr3_aa: CASGFILSGKGTYNEQFF
cdr3_nt: TGTGCTAGTGGTTTTATTCTTAGCGGGAAGGGGACCTACAATGAGCAGTTCTTC

clone_size: -
j_call: TRBJ2-1
d_call: -
v_call: TRBV19
cdr3_aa: CASSSGIPNEQFF
cdr3_nt: TGTGCCAGTAGTAGCGGGATTCCCAATGAGCAGTTCTTC

clone_size: -
j_call: TRBJ2-2
d_call: -
v_call: TRBV28
cdr3_aa: CASSLVAPAGELFF
cdr3_nt: TGTGCCAGCAGTTTGGTAGCGCCCGCCGGGGAGCTGTTTTTT

clone_size: -
j_call: TRBJ1-3
d_call: -
v_call: TRBV4-1
cdr3_aa: CASRDSAISGNTIYF
cdr3_nt: TGCGCCAGCAGGGACAGCGCGATTTCTGGAAACACCATATATTTT

clone_size: -
j_call: TRBJ2-5
d_call: TRBD1
v_call: TRBV27
cdr3_aa: CASSTLQGTRQTQYF
cdr3_nt: TGTGCCAGCAGCACGCTACAGGGGACAAGACAGACCCAGTACTTC

clone_size: -
j_call: TRBJ2-3
d_call: -
v_call: TRBV7-9
cdr3_aa: CASSIGRGADTQYF
cdr3_nt: TGTGCCAGCAGCATCGGACGCGGGGCAGATACGCAGTATTTT

clone_size: -
j_call: TRBJ2-1
d_call: -
v_call: TRBV12-2
cdr3_aa: CASRLSLAGGCSYNEQFF
cdr3_nt: TGTGCAAGTCGCTTATCCCTAGCGGGAGGGTGCTCCTACAATGAGCAGTTCTTC